The 31 T cell receptor beta chains in this list originate from one sample, sequenced in a study of blood T cell repertoires in COVID-19. Here immunoSEQ multiplex PCR was the method, and the copy in TCRdb shows in-frame clones only, minus some. The sample carries more than 300,000 clones, around 87% recorded once. The source material was PBMCs or T cells enriched from blood (not recorded which). These receptors were taken from a man aged 35 to 55 in a cohort exposed to, infected with or recovered from COVID-19 (not recorded which).

The CDR3 DNA reads as TGTGCCAGCAGCTCGGGACAGCCTAATGAAAAACTGTTTTTT. As protein: CASSSGQPNEKLFF. The chain couples TRBV7-9 to TRBJ1-4; 7 bases are shared with TRBD1. The CDR3 contains 14 residues. Germline V gene data show CDR1 as SEHNR and CDR2 as FQNEAQ (reference sequence). After removal of 4 bases from V and 3 bases from J, the junction contained 2 bases not matched to a gene.

The chain uses TRBV5-1 and TRBJ1-1; the D is unclear. V lost 3 bases, J lost 4 bases, and 10 bases lay in between. The CDR3 has 13 amino acids. From germline, CDR1 is SGHRS and CDR2 YFSETQ. CDR3 protein: CASSSLSGTEAFF. CDR3 DNA: TGCGCCAGCAGCTCATTAAGCGGCACTGAAGCTTTCTTT.

This clone was found once. The CDR3 loop reads CASSLRLDETQYF. In DNA form, the CDR3 reads TGTGCCAGCAGTTTACGACTAGACGAGACCCAGTACTTC. The J gene is TRBJ2-5, the V gene TRBV28; TRBD2 is a possible D gene (6 bases). The CDR3 is 13 residues long. Germline-derived CDR1 and CDR2 are MDHEN and SYDVKM. V dropped 2 bases and J dropped 5 bases, with 9 bases sitting between them.

DNA for the CDR3: TGTGCCAGCAGCTTAGGGAGCGGCTATAATTCACCCCTCCACTTT. Its protein product is CASSLGSGYNSPLHF. The chain carries TRBV7-6 and TRBJ1-6, with D unclear. Germline CDR1 is SGHVS and CDR2 is FNYEAQ. This CDR3 region has 15 residues. V lost 1 base and J 3 bases, leaving 7 bases between the germline ends.

This sequence joins TRBV7-9 and TRBJ2-3; D unresolved. The V gene lost 5 bases and the J gene lost 5 bases, with 14 bases spanning the gap. The length of the CDR3 is 14 residues. Germline CDR1 reads SEHNR; CDR2 reads FQNEAQ (reference sequence). In nucleotides, the CDR3 is TGTGCCAGCAGCACACCGGATAGCCAAGATACGCAGTATTTT. This codes for CASSTPDSQDTQYF.

The chain has TRBV14 and TRBJ2-7, with 7 positions matching TRBD1. CDR1 and CDR2 (germline): SGHDN, FVKESK. The CDR3 is made up of 14 amino acids. V lost 4 bases to trimming and J lost 2 bases; unmatched junction nucleotides: 5. This CDR3 is CASSRTGITYEQYF. DNA of the CDR3: TGTGCCAGCAGCCGGACAGGCATCACCTACGAGCAGTACTTC.

The genes are TRBV4-1 and TRBJ2-1, with D possibly matching TRBD1 (6 bases). The germline V and J ends were trimmed by 2 bases and 2 bases, with 13 bases remaining between them. CDR3 length equals 16 residues. CDR1 is MGHRA and CDR2 is YSYEKL in the germline V gene. In DNA form, the CDR3 reads TGCGCCAGCAGCCAAAACACAGGGCTGGCCTACAATGAGCAGTTCTTC. Translation gives CASSQNTGLAYNEQFF.

The chain recombines TRBV7-4 with TRBJ2-4; 9 positions agree with TRBD1. The CDR3 is 16 amino acids. The germline gives CDR1 SGHVT, CDR2 SQSDAQ. With V trimmed by 4 bases and J by 4 bases, 8 bases remained unmatched. CDR3 sequence: CASSSRTGDNKNIQYF. CDR3 nucleotides: TGTGCCAGCAGCTCTCGGACAGGGGACAATAAAAACATTCAGTACTTC.

The chain joins TRBV3-1 (or the pseudogene TRBV3-2) to TRBJ2-2, with 12 positions matching TRBD2. Germline V gives CDR1 LGHDT, CDR2 YNNKEL (reference sequence). Germline trimming cut 5 bases from V and 2 bases from J; bases unmatched to any gene: 6. CDR3 length: 17 residues. CDR3 coding DNA: TGTGCCAGCAGCAAAAGACTAGCGGGAGCCAACACCGGGGAGCTGTTTTTT. It translates to CASSKRLAGANTGELFF.

The chain joins TRBV7-9 to TRBJ2-4; the D gene is possibly TRBD2 (5 bases). Germline V gene sequence: CDR1 SEHNR, CDR2 FQNEAQ (reference sequence). There are 19 residues in the CDR3. V dropped 1 base and J dropped 2 bases, with 21 bases sitting between them. The CDR3 loop is CASSLDRSVGVSTKNIQYF. The CDR3 DNA reads as TGTGCCAGCAGCTTAGACCGAAGTGTGGGAGTGAGTACCAAAAACATTCAGTACTTC. Combining the CDR3 with reference TRBV7-9 and TRBJ2-4 gives the whole variable domain DTGVSQNPRHKITKRGQNVTFRCDPISEHNRLYWYRQTLGQGPEFLTYFQNEAQLEKSRLLSDRFSAERPKGSFSTLEIQRTEQGDSAMYLCASSLDRSVGVSTKNIQYFGAGTRLSVL.

V usage is TRBV27 and J usage is TRBJ2-3; D gene unclear. Germline assignment: CDR1 MNHEY and CDR2 SMNVEV (reference sequence). With 3 bases removed from V and 0 bases from J, the gap between germline ends came to 7 bases. The CDR3 spans 14 residues. CDR3 protein: CASSFHTSTDTQYF. The CDR3 bases are TGTGCCAGCAGTTTCCATACTAGCACAGATACGCAGTATTTT.

This chain joins TRBV29-1 and TRBJ1-1; D remains ambiguous. CDR3 length: 12 residues. Germline V gene data show CDR1 as SQVTM and CDR2 as ANQGSEA. V was shortened by 4 bases and J by 1 base, with 7 bases between the two germline ends. CDR3 coding DNA: TGCAGCGTTGCCCCCTGGAACACTGAAGCTTTCTTT. Protein product: CSVAPWNTEAFF.

This clone has more than one count but fewer than ten. As DNA, the CDR3 is TGTGCCAGCAGCCAAGTTAGGACACCCTCGGTCGAGCAGTACTTC. Residues: CASSQVRTPSVEQYF. J is TRBJ2-7 and V is TRBV3-1 (or the pseudogene TRBV3-2), with D maybe TRBD1 (5 bases). The CDR3 has 15 residues. Germline CDR1 reads LGHDT; CDR2 reads YNNKEL (reference sequence). V was shortened by 1 base and J by 6 bases, with 16 bases between the two germline ends.

The rearrangement links TRBV5-1 to TRBJ1-1, with D maybe TRBD1 (5 bases). CDR1 and CDR2 from the germline V gene are SGHRS and YFSETQ. V was clipped by 0 bases and J by 1 base, with 10 bases between them. CDR3 size: 15 residues. CDR3 in DNA: TGCGCCAGCAGCTTGGATGACAGTCGGAACACTGAAGCTTTCTTT. Its protein is CASSLDDSRNTEAFF.

The chain links TRBV29-1 to TRBJ2-7, with 8 bases lining up with TRBD1. Trimming cost V 6 bases and J 4 bases; bases outside gene matches: 11. CDR1 is SQVTM, CDR2 ANQGSEA, per germline. The CDR3 covers 14 residues. The CDR3, as DNA: TGCAGCGTCAAACCCCAGGACAGGGTTTACGAGCAGTACTTC. This translates into CSVKPQDRVYEQYF.

The chain joins TRBV19 to TRBJ1-2, with D maybe TRBD1 (6 bases). Trimming shortened V by 9 bases and J by 4 bases, and 12 bases separated the two germline ends. There are 12 residues in the CDR3. CDR1 is LNHDA, CDR2 SQIVND, per germline (reference sequence). CDR3 bases: TGTGCCAGCAGGGGATCTCCCTATGGCTACACCTTC. Translating gives CASRGSPYGYTF.

The V call is TRBV25-1, the J call TRBJ1-5; no firm D call. V dropped 0 bases and J dropped 10 bases, with 10 bases sitting between them. The CDR3 length is 13 residues. CDR1 and CDR2 from the germline V gene are MGHDK and SYGVNS. The CDR3 loop reads CASSEYKNSPQHF. The DNA for the CDR3 is TGTGCCAGCAGTGAATATAAGAACAGTCCCCAGCATTTT. Complete variable domain (other parts from reference TRBV25-1 and TRBJ1-5): EADIYQTPRYLVIGTGKKITLECSQTMGHDKMYWYQQDPGMELHLIHYSYGVNSTEKGDLSSESTVSRIRTEHFPLTLESARPSHTSQYLCASSEYKNSPQHFGDGTRLSIL.

This clone was found once. The chain recombines TRBV27 with TRBJ1-5, with 7 bases fitting TRBD1. After removal of 5 bases from V and 8 bases from J, the junction contained 9 bases not matched to a gene. Germline loops: CDR1 MNHEY, CDR2 SMNVEV (reference sequence). The CDR3 is made up of 14 amino acids. The DNA of the CDR3 is TGTGCCAGCAGTCCCTTACAGGGGCGAGAGCCCCAGCATTTT. Its protein product is CASSPLQGREPQHF.

CDR3 region: CASSPRTSGSLEQFF. CDR3 sequence (DNA): TGTGCCAGCAGCCCGCGGACTAGCGGGAGTCTTGAGCAGTTCTTC. The V and J genes are TRBV7-8 and TRBJ2-1, with TRBD2 identical over 13 bases. With 5 bases clipped from V and 9 bases from J, the junction kept 7 bases outside the gene matches. Germline values: CDR1 SGHVS, CDR2 FQNEAQ. The CDR3 has 15 residues.

The V and J genes are TRBV29-1 and TRBJ2-7; 7 bases line up with TRBD1. Germline V gene data show CDR1 as SQVTM and CDR2 as ANQGSEA. With V trimmed by 3 bases and J by 1 base, 6 bases remained unmatched. This CDR3 has 14 residues. The CDR3 coding sequence is TGCAGCGTTGACACAGGGGTGAATTCCTACGAGCAGTACTTC. It is translated as CSVDTGVNSYEQYF.

The chain has TRBV27 and TRBJ1-1, with 7 bases fitting TRBD1. Trimming at V came to 10 bases and at J to 3 bases, leaving 8 bases not matched to a gene. CDR1 MNHEY and CDR2 SMNVEV come from the germline V gene (reference sequence). CDR3 length equals 13 residues. This CDR3 reads CAIRRGKDTEAFF. In DNA form, the CDR3 reads TGTGCCATACGCAGGGGGAAGGACACTGAAGCTTTCTTT.

This rearrangement joins TRBV5-4 to TRBJ2-7; D is perhaps TRBD1 (6 bases). Per the germline V gene, CDR1 is SGHNT and CDR2 is YYREEE (reference sequence). This CDR3 has 14 amino acids. The V end lost 3 bases, the J end lost 5 bases, and 15 bases lay between the germline ends. DNA of the CDR3: TGTGCCAGCAGCTACGGACAGTCTCAGAACGAGCAGTACTTC. Residues: CASSYGQSQNEQYF.

The chain links TRBV5-4 to TRBJ1-2, with D possibly matching TRBD1 (6 bases). With 0 bases removed from V and 1 base from J, the gap between germline ends came to 16 bases. The CDR3 extends over 17 amino acids. In germline, CDR1 is SGHNT, CDR2 YYREEE (reference sequence). The CDR3 reads CASSLDLRDNGNYGYTF. In nucleotides, the CDR3 is TGTGCCAGCAGCTTGGATCTCCGGGACAACGGTAACTATGGCTACACCTTC.

The V and J genes are TRBV27 and TRBJ2-5, with 7 bases fitting TRBD2. Germline CDR1 is MNHEY and CDR2 is SMNVEV (reference sequence). The CDR3 covers 14 residues. Trimming removed 6 bases from V and 5 bases from J; junction bases left unmatched: 9. For the CDR3, the DNA is TGTGCCAGCAGGAAAAGCGGGGCCCCTGAGACCCAGTACTTC. Amino acid sequence: CASRKSGAPETQYF.

The J gene is TRBJ1-4, the V gene TRBV21-1. TRBV21-1 is noted as a pseudogene. This CDR3 is 13 amino acids long. The CDR3 DNA follows: TGTGCCAGCAGCAAAGCGCCCGGTGAAAAACTGTTTTTT. This sequence encodes CASSKAPGEKLFF.

The chain joins TRBV6-5 to TRBJ1-2; D uncertain. The V end lost 6 bases, the J end lost 2 bases, and 10 bases lay between the germline ends. The CDR3 length is 13 residues. Germline CDR1 is MNHEY and CDR2 is SVGAGI. For the CDR3, the DNA is TGTGCCAGCAGCGATCAGGTGAACTATGGCTACACCTTC. This translates into CASSDQVNYGYTF.

This chain uses TRBV7-3 with TRBJ2-1; D not certain. This CDR3 is 15 amino acids long. CDR1 is SGHTA and CDR2 is FQGTGA in the germline V gene. V lost 3 bases and J lost 0, with 9 bases in between. CDR3 protein: CASSFNGPSYNEQFF. The CDR3 DNA reads as TGTGCCAGCAGCTTTAACGGTCCCTCCTACAATGAGCAGTTCTTC.

This chain joins TRBV2 and TRBJ2-1, with 9 bases lining up with TRBD2. The CDR3 length is 15 residues. Trimming removed 6 bases from V and 4 bases from J; junction bases left unmatched: 7. From germline, CDR1 is SNHLY and CDR2 FYNNEI. CDR3: CASSATSGTYNEQFF. The CDR3 DNA sequence: TGTGCCAGCAGCGCGACTAGCGGAACATACAATGAGCAGTTCTTC.

On this clone itself: Different DNA sequences within this sample yield the same CDR3. The V call is TRBV9, the J call TRBJ2-5; 8 bases map to TRBD1. Germline V gives CDR1 SGDLS, CDR2 YYNGEE. V was pared by 0 bases and J by 1 base, with 5 bases of the junction left unmatched. This CDR3 contains 16 residues. CDR3 sequence: CASSVALDRGQETQYF. In nucleotides, the CDR3 is TGTGCCAGCAGCGTAGCCTTAGACAGGGGCCAAGAGACCCAGTACTTC.

The chain joins TRBV6-2 or TRBV6-3 to TRBJ2-2; TRBD2 agrees at 10 bases. V shed 6 bases and J 4 bases; nucleotides not matched to a gene: 14. The CDR3 consists of 18 residues. Germline V gives CDR1 MNHEY, CDR2 SVGEGT. The DNA of the CDR3 is TGTGCCAGCAGCCTGGGGGCTAGCGGGAGTTGGGGCACCGGGGAGCTGTTTTTT. It specifies CASSLGASGSWGTGELFF.

The rearrangement uses TRBV29-1 and TRBJ2-5; TRBD2 agrees at 10 bases. CDR1 and CDR2 from the germline V gene are SQVTM and ANQGSEA. The CDR3 covers 12 residues. V shed 4 bases and J 4 bases; nucleotides not matched to a gene: 0. The CDR3 spells CSVGLAGETQYF. The CDR3 region has the DNA TGCAGCGTTGGACTAGCGGGAGAGACCCAGTACTTC.